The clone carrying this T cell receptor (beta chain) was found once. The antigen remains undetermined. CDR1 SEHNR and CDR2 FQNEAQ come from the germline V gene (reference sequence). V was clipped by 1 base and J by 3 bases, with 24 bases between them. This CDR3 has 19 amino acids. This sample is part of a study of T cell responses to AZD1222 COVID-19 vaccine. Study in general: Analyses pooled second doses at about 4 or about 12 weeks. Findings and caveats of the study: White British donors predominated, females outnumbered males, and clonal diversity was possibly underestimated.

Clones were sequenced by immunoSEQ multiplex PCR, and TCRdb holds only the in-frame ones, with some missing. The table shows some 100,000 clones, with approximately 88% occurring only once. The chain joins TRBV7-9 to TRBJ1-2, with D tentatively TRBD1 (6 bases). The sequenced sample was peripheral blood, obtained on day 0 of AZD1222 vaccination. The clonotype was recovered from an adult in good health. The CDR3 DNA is TGTGCCAGCAGCTTAGTTCCTGTAACAGGGACCCCGGGAGACTATGGCTACACCTTC. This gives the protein CASSLVPVTGTPGDYGYTF.